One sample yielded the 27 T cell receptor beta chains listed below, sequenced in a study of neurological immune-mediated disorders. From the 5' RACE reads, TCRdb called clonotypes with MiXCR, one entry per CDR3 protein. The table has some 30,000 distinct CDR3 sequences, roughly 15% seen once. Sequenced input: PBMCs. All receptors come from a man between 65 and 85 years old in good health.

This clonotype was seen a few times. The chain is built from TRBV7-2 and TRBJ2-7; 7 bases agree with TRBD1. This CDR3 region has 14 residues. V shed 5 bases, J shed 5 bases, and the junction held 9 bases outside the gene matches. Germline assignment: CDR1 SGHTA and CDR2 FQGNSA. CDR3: CASSPPGQLHEQYF. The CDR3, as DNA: TGTGCCAGCAGCCCTCCGGGACAGCTCCACGAGCAGTACTTC.

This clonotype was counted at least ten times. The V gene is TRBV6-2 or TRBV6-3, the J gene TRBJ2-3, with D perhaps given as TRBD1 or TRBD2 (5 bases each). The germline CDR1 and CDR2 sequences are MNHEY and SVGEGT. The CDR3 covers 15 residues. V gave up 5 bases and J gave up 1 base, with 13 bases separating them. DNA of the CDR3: TGTGCCAGCAGTCCCCTGAGGGGAGGCACAGATACGCAGTATTTT. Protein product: CASSPLRGGTDTQYF.

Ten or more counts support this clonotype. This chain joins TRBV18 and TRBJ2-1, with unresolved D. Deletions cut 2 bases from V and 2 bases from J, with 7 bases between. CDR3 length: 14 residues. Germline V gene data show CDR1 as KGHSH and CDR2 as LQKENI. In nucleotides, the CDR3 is TGTGCCAGCTCACCAATACCAGCCTACAATGAGCAGTTCTTC. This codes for CASSPIPAYNEQFF.

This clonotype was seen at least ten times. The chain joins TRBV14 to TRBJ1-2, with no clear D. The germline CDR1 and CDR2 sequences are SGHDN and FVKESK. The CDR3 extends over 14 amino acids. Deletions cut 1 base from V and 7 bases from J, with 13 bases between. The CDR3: CASSQAGGYSGYTF. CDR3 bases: TGTGCCAGCAGCCAAGCAGGAGGGTACAGTGGCTACACCTTC.

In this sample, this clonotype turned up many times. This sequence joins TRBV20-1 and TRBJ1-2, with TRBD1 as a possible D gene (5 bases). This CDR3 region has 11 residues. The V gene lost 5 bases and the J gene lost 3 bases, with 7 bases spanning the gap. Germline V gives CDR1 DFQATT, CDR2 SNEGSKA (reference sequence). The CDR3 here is CSAGHDYGYTF. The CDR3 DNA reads TGCAGTGCTGGACATGACTATGGCTACACCTTC.

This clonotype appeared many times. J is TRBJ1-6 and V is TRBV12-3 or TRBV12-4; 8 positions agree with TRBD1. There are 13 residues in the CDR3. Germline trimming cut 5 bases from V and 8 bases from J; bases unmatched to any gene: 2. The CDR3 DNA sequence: TGTGCCAGCAGTGGACAGGGAGATTCACCCCTCCACTTT. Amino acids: CASSGQGDSPLHF.

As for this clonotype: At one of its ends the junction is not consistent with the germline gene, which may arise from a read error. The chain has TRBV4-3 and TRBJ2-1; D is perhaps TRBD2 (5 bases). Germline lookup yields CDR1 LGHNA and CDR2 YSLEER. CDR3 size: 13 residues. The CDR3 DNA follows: TGCGCCAGCAGACAAGAGGGTTGGGATGAGGAGTTCTTC. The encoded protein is CASRQEGWDEEFF.

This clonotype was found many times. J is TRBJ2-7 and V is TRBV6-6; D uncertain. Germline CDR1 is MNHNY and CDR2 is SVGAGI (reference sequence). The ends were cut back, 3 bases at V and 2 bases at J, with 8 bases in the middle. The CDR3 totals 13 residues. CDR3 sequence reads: CASSYWGTYEQYF. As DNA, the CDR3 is TGTGCCAGCAGTTATTGGGGAACCTACGAGCAGTACTTC.

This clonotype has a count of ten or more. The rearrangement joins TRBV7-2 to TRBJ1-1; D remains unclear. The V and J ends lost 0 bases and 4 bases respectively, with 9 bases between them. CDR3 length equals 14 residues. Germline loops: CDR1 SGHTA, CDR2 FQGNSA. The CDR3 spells CASSLAQRGTEAFF. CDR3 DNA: TGTGCCAGCAGCTTAGCGCAGAGAGGCACTGAAGCTTTCTTT.

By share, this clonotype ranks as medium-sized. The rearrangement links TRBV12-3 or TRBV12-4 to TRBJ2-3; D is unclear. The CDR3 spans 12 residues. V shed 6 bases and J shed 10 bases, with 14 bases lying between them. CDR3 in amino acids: CASRPSTPSQYF. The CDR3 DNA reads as TGTGCCAGCAGGCCCTCCACCCCGTCGCAGTATTTT.

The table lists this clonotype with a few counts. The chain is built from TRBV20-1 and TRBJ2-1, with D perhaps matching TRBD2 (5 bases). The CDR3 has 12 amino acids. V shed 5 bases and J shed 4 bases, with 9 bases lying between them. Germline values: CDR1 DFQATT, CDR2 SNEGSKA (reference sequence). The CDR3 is CSAPDWYNEQFF. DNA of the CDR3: TGCAGTGCTCCGGACTGGTACAATGAGCAGTTCTTC.

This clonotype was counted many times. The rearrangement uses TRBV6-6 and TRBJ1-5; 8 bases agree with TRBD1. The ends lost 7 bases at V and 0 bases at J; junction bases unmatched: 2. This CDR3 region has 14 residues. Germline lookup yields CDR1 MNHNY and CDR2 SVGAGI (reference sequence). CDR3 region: CASNRGYSNQPQHF. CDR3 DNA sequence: TGTGCCAGCAACAGGGGGTATAGCAATCAGCCCCAGCATTTT.

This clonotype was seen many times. CDR3 region: CASSLEGSSTDTQYF. DNA for the CDR3: TGTGCCAGCAGTTTAGAAGGGAGTAGCACAGATACGCAGTATTTT. The J gene is TRBJ2-3, the V gene TRBV12-3 or TRBV12-4; possible D gene TRBD2, 5 bases. The germline V and J ends were trimmed by 1 base and 0 bases, with 8 bases remaining between them. This CDR3 is built from 15 residues.

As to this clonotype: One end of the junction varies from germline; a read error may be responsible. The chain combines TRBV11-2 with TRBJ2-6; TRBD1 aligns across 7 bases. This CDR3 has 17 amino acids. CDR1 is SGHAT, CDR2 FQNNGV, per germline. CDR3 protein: CASSFPGTDSGANVLSF. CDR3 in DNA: TGTGCCAGTAGCTTCCCCGGGACAGACTCTGGGGCCAACGTCCTGTCTTTC.

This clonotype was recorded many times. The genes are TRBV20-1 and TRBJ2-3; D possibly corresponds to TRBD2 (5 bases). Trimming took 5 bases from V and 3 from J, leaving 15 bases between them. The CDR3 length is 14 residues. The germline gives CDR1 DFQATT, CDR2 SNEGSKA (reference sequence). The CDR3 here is CSAQRSGITDTQYF. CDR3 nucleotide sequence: TGCAGTGCTCAGAGGTCGGGGATTACAGATACGCAGTATTTT.

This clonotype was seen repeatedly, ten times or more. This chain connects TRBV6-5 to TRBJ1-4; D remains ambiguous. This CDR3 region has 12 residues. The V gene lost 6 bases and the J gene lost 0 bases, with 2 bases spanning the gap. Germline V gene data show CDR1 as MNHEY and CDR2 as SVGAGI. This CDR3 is CASRTTNEKLFF. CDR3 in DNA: TGTGCCAGCAGAACAACTAATGAAAAACTGTTTTTT.

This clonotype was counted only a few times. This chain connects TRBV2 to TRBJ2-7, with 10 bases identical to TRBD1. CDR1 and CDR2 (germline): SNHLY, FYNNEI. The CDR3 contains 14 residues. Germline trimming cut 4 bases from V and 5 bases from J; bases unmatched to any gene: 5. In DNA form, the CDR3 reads TGTGCCAGCAGTGTGGGGACAGGGGCCCACGAGCAGTACTTC. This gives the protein CASSVGTGAHEQYF.

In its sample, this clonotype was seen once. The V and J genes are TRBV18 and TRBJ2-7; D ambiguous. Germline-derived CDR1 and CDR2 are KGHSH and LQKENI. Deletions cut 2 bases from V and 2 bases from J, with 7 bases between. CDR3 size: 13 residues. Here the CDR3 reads CASSPGNPYEQYF. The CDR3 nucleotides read TGTGCCAGCTCACCAGGGAACCCCTACGAGCAGTACTTC.

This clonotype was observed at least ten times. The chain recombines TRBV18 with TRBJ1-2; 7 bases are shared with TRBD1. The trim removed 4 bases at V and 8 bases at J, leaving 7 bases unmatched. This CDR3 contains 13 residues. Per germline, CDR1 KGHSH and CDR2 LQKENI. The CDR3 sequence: CASSQLGQAGYTF. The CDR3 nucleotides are TGTGCCAGCTCACAACTTGGACAGGCAGGCTACACCTTC.

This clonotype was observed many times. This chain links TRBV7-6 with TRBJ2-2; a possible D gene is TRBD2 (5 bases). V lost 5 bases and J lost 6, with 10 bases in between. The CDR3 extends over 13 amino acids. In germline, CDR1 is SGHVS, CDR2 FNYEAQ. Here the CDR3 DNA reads TGTGCCAGCAGCCCACGGGGAGCCGGGGAGCTGTTTTTT. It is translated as CASSPRGAGELFF.

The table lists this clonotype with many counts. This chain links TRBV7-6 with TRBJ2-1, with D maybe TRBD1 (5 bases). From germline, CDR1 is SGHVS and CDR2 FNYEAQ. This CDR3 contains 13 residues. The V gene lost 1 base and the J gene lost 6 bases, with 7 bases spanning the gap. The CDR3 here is CASSLGQPNEQFF. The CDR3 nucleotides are TGTGCCAGCAGCTTAGGACAGCCCAATGAGCAGTTCTTC.

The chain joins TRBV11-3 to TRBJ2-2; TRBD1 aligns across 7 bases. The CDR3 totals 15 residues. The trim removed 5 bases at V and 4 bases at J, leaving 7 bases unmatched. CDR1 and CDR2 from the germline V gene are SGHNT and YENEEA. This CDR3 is CASSTGAGGTGELFF. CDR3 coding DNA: TGTGCCAGCAGCACCGGGGCAGGGGGCACCGGGGAGCTGTTTTTT.

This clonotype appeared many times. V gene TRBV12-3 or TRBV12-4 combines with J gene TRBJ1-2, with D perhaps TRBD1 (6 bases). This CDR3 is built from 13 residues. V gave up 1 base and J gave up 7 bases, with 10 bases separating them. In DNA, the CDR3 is TGTGCCAGCAGTTTAGGGGGGGCGGGTGGCTACACCTTC. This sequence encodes CASSLGGAGGYTF.

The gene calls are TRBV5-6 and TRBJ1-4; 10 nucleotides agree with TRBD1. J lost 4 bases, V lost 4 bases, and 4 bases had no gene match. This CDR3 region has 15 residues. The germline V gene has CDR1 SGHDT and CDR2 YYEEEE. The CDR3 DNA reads TGTGCCAGCAGCCACCGGGACAGGGGTAATGAAAAACTGTTTTTT. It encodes CASSHRDRGNEKLFF.

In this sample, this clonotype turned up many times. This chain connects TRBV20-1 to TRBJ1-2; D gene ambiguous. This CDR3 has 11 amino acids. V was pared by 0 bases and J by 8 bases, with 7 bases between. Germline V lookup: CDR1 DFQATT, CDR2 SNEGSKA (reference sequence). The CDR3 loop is CSARDPAGYTF. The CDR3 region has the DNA TGCAGTGCTAGAGACCCGGCGGGCTACACCTTC.

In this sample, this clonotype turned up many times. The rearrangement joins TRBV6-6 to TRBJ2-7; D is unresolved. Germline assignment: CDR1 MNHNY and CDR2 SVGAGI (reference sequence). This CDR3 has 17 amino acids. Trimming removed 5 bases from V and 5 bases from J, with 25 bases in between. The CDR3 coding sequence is TGTGCCAGCAGTCCCCTCGTGGACCCCCCGGGTGGCCACGAGCAGTACTTC. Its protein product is CASSPLVDPPGGHEQYF.

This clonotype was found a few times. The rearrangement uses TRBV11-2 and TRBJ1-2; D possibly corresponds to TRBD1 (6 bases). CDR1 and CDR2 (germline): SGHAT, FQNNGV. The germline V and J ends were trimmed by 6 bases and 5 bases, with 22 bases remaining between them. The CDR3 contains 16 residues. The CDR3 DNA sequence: TGTGCCAGCAGGCAGACAGGAGGGGGGCTACTATATGGCTACACCTTC. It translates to CASRQTGGGLLYGYTF.